Shown below are 6 T cell receptor beta chains from a single sample sequenced in a study of cytomegalovirus exposure and HLA in healthy donors. Vbeta (60) and Jbeta (13) primers were used in the PCR. The table came from immunoSEQ multiplex PCR; TCRdb's copy has only in-frame clones and leaves some out. The table records roughly 130,000 clones, more than 70% of them present only once. Specimen: PBMCs. The source of these receptors is a male donor in good health and CMV-seropositive.

Concerning this clone itself: Distinct nucleotide sequences in the sample also encode this CDR3. The chain uses TRBV29-1 and TRBJ2-7; a possible D gene is TRBD1 (6 bases). CDR1 is SQVTM, CDR2 ANQGSEA, per germline. Trimming removed 1 base at V and 0 bases at J, with 13 bases between. The CDR3 covers 15 residues. The CDR3 DNA is TGCAGCGTTGAAGGGGACATTGGGAGCTCCTACGAGCAGTACTTC. Its protein is CSVEGDIGSSYEQYF.

This clone was picked up one time. V and J are TRBV4-1 and TRBJ2-1; D perhaps matches TRBD2 (6 bases). Germline CDR1 is MGHRA and CDR2 is YSYEKL. The V end lost 0 bases, the J end lost 2 bases, and 11 bases lay between the germline ends. The CDR3 is made up of 16 amino acids. The CDR3 here is CASSQEISGAYNEQFF. CDR3 nucleotides: TGCGCCAGCAGCCAAGAGATTAGCGGAGCCTACAATGAGCAGTTCTTC.

V is TRBV11-2 and J is TRBJ1-2; D gene uncertain. The germline CDR1 and CDR2 sequences are SGHAT and FQNNGV. The CDR3 consists of 15 residues. V dropped 6 bases and J dropped 4 bases, with 18 bases sitting between them. The CDR3 spells CASSLSPRESYGYTF. DNA for the CDR3: TGTGCCAGCAGTCTCTCACCCCGGGAATCCTATGGCTACACCTTC.

This chain links TRBV16 with TRBJ2-7; possible D gene TRBD1, 6 bases. The CDR3 extends over 15 amino acids. Germline V gene data show CDR1 as KGHSY and CDR2 as FQNENV. Trimming pared 2 bases from V and 4 bases from J, leaving 15 bases between. CDR3 amino acids: CASSQQTTGWYEQYF. The CDR3, as DNA: TGTGCCAGCAGCCAACAGACAACAGGGTGGTACGAGCAGTACTTC.

The V gene is TRBV9, the J gene TRBJ1-5; D may be TRBD1 (6 bases). The V end was cut by 3 bases, the J end by 3 bases, with 10 bases between. From germline, CDR1 is SGDLS and CDR2 YYNGEE. This CDR3 region has 14 residues. The CDR3 spells CASSDRQDNQPQHF. The CDR3 DNA reads TGTGCCAGCAGCGACAGACAGGACAATCAGCCCCAGCATTTT.

The rearrangement uses TRBV6-1 and TRBJ1-2; tentatively, D is TRBD1 (6 bases). V dropped 1 base and J dropped 4 bases, with 7 bases sitting between them. In germline, CDR1 is MNHNS, CDR2 SASEGT. The CDR3 loop spans 13 amino acids. The CDR3 is CASSEDRVYGYTF. The DNA for the CDR3 is TGTGCCAGCAGTGAAGACAGGGTCTATGGCTACACCTTC.